Included here is one T cell receptor (beta chain) sequence, with context. The record originates from a study of OX40 agonist ivuxolimab in advanced cancers. At cycle 4 day 1, cycle 7 day 1, and baseline, blood was sampled. Clones were sequenced by immunoSEQ multiplex PCR, and TCRdb holds only the in-frame ones, with some missing. The repertoire holds around 58,000 clones, with roughly 84% as singletons. In germline, CDR1 is SGDLS, CDR2 YYNGEE. V was clipped by 1 base and J by 0 bases, with 14 bases between them. CDR3 length equals 17 residues. Sequenced here: CD4+ or CD8+ T cells sorted from blood, sampled in a trial of the OX40 agonist ivuxolimab. The source of this sequence is an adult with an advanced solid tumor such as melanoma, head and neck, liver or kidney cancer. The V gene is TRBV9, the J gene TRBJ1-3; no reliable D call. As DNA, the CDR3 is TGTGCCAGCAGCGTATCCGCCGGGAGAAACTCTGGAAACACCATATATTTT. It codes for CASSVSAGRNSGNTIYF.